A single sample gave rise to the 29 T cell receptor beta chains below, sequenced in a study of shared clonotypes between healthy human individuals. Sequencing used immunoSEQ multiplex PCR; TCRdb keeps in-frame clones, though not all of them. The sample shows 550,000 to 600,000 clones, about 80% of them seen only once. The sequenced sample was PBMCs. The receptors come from a woman in her thirties or forties in good health. Some clones in this sample may be carry-over from other donors' samples.

The chain links TRBV6-5 to TRBJ2-1, with 11 bases identical to TRBD2. The CDR3 extends over 14 amino acids. V lost 6 bases and J lost 15; bases outside the gene matches: 13. Germline CDR1 and CDR2: MNHEY and SVGAGI. Written as DNA, the CDR3 is TGTGCCAGCAGCAACCGCCCAACTAGCGGGAGTTGGTTCTTC. This translates into CASSNRPTSGSWFF.

This chain connects TRBV30 to TRBJ2-2; no firm D call. Germline V CDR1 and CDR2: GTSNPN, SVGIG (reference sequence). Deletions cut 3 bases from V and 2 bases from J, with 10 bases between. The CDR3 length is 14 residues. The CDR3 nucleotides are TGTGCCTGGAGAGTTATAGAAAACACCGGGGAGCTGTTTTTT. Protein product: CAWRVIENTGELFF.

This clone was detected only a few times. This chain links TRBV4-3 with TRBJ1-2; no clear D gene. Germline values: CDR1 LGHNA, CDR2 YSLEER. The CDR3 length is 15 residues. Between the trimmed V and J ends, which lost 1 base and 4 bases, there was a span of 13 bases. Here the CDR3 DNA reads TGCGCCAGCAGCCAAGGACGGCCAACGGGCTATGGCTACACCTTC. Its translation is CASSQGRPTGYGYTF.

The gene calls are TRBV14 and TRBJ2-6; 10 positions match TRBD2. This CDR3 spans 19 amino acids. Unmatched junction bases numbered 9, after V lost 4 bases and J lost 0 bases. Germline loops: CDR1 SGHDN, CDR2 FVKESK. CDR3 residues: CASSPRTSGKSSGANVLTF. The CDR3 DNA reads as TGTGCCAGCAGCCCACGGACTAGCGGAAAGAGCTCTGGGGCCAACGTCCTGACTTTC.

The chain joins TRBV5-5 to TRBJ2-5; a weak D match, TRBD2 (5 bases). CDR3 size: 17 residues. Trimming removed 6 bases at V and 5 bases at J, with 26 bases between. The germline V gene encodes CDR1 SGHKS and CDR2 YYEKEE (reference sequence). CDR3 sequence (DNA): TGTGCCAGCACCCCTCGCGCCGGGGTCCCAGTTAAGGAGACCCAGTACTTC. Its protein is CASTPRAGVPVKETQYF.

The chain uses TRBV28 and TRBJ2-5; maybe TRBD2 (6 bases). CDR3 size: 14 residues. Germline CDR1 is MDHEN and CDR2 is SYDVKM. V was pared by 7 bases and J by 5 bases, with 17 bases between. The CDR3 region is CASTGRVDWETQYF. The CDR3 region has the DNA TGTGCCAGCACCGGGAGAGTTGATTGGGAGACCCAGTACTTC. The full variable domain, completed using reference TRBV28 and TRBJ2-5, is DVKVTQSSRYLVKRTGEKVFLECVQDMDHENMFWYRQDPGLGLRLIYFSYDVKMKEKGDIPEGYSVSREKKERFSLILESASTNQTSMYLCASTGRVDWETQYFGPGTRLLVL.

Remarks on this clone: This may stem from a read error, because a much larger clone lies one nucleotide away. Other DNA sequences in this specimen translate into the identical CDR3. This chain links TRBV7-9 with TRBJ1-2, with TRBD1 matching 7 bases. From germline, CDR1 is SEHNR and CDR2 FQNEAQ (reference sequence). The CDR3 is made up of 12 amino acids. The junction had 5 bases not matched to a gene; V was cut back by 5 bases and J by 8 bases. For the CDR3, the DNA is TGTGCCAGCAGCCGGGACAGTATCGGCTACACCTTC. Amino acid sequence: CASSRDSIGYTF.

In this sample, this clone turned up a few times. The chain has TRBV4-3 and TRBJ2-1, with 10 bases that match TRBD2. This CDR3 has 16 residues. Germline V gives CDR1 LGHNA, CDR2 YSLEER. V trimming: 0 bases; J trimming: 7 bases; junction bases outside the gene matches: 6. CDR3 residues: CASSQDLGLASNEQFF. CDR3 sequence (DNA): TGCGCCAGCAGCCAAGATCTGGGACTAGCGTCAAATGAGCAGTTCTTC.

The chain links TRBV6-6 to TRBJ1-1, with TRBD1 identical over 8 bases. The CDR3 sequence is 14 residues long. With V trimmed by 7 bases and J by 5 bases, 9 bases remained unmatched. From germline, CDR1 is MNHNY and CDR2 SVGAGI (reference sequence). The CDR3 reads CASTPSRGRTEAFF. In DNA form, the CDR3 reads TGTGCCAGCACCCCATCCAGGGGGCGGACTGAAGCTTTCTTT.

The chain recombines TRBV14 with TRBJ2-2; D gene ambiguous. This CDR3 comprises 13 residues. Germline V gene lookup returns CDR1 SGHDN and CDR2 FVKESK. V lost 4 bases and J 3 bases, leaving 6 bases between the germline ends. CDR3 DNA: TGTGCCAGCAGCCTCGTATACACCGGGGAGCTGTTTTTT. Translation gives CASSLVYTGELFF.

This clone was found once. The V gene is TRBV30, the J gene TRBJ2-6, with D unresolved. The CDR3 has 13 amino acids. Deletions cut 5 bases from V and 1 base from J, with 6 bases between. Germline V gene sequence: CDR1 GTSNPN, CDR2 SVGIG (reference sequence). Here the CDR3 DNA reads TGTGCCTGGGGGGTGTCTGGGGCCAACGTCCTGACTTTC. As protein: CAWGVSGANVLTF.

The rearrangement uses TRBV2 and TRBJ2-7; D uncertain. The CDR3 length is 12 residues. V was shortened by 6 bases and J by 3 bases, with 9 bases between the two germline ends. Germline V gives CDR1 SNHLY, CDR2 FYNNEI. The CDR3 sequence is CASRKIDYEQYF. The CDR3 DNA follows: TGTGCCAGCAGGAAAATAGACTACGAGCAGTACTTC.

The chain combines TRBV5-1 with TRBJ2-2; D remains ambiguous. The V gene lost 0 bases and the J gene lost 4 bases, with 10 bases spanning the gap. Germline CDR1 is SGHRS and CDR2 is YFSETQ. The CDR3 runs to 15 residues. The CDR3 region has the DNA TGCGCCAGCAGCTTGGTGGCAGGTTCCACCGGGGAGCTGTTTTTT. It yields the protein CASSLVAGSTGELFF.

CDR3 loop: CASSLASAGGYAYEQYF. The CDR3 region has the DNA TGTGCCAGCAGCTTAGCGTCAGCAGGGGGCTATGCCTACGAGCAGTACTTC. The chain carries TRBV7-9 and TRBJ2-7; 8 bases line up with TRBD1. The germline V gene has CDR1 SEHNR and CDR2 FQNEAQ (reference sequence). The CDR3 is 17 residues long. The junction had 9 bases not matched to a gene; V was cut back by 0 bases and J by 2 bases.

This chain joins TRBV4-2 and TRBJ2-1; TRBD2 matches at 8 bases. V was clipped by 0 bases and J by 1 base; unmatched bases: 11. CDR3 size: 19 residues. Germline V CDR1 and CDR2: LGHNA, YNFKEQ. The CDR3 sequence: CASSQDPRERGGSYNEQFF. The DNA for the CDR3 is TGTGCCAGCAGCCAAGACCCCAGGGAACGGGGGGGGTCCTACAATGAGCAGTTCTTC.

The chain carries TRBV5-1 and TRBJ2-2; D unresolved. V dropped 0 bases and J dropped 7 bases, with 13 bases sitting between them. CDR3 length: 15 residues. From germline, CDR1 is SGHRS and CDR2 YFSETQ. The CDR3 bases are TGCGCCAGCAGCTTGGTTCCTGGATTAGGCGGGGAGCTGTTTTTT. As protein: CASSLVPGLGGELFF. The whole variable domain, remainder taken from reference TRBV5-1 and TRBJ2-2, is KAGVTQTPRYLIKTRGQQVTLSCSPISGHRSVSWYQQTPGQGLQFLFEYFSETQRNKGNFPGRFSGRQFSNSRSEMNVSTLELGDSALYLCASSLVPGLGGELFFGEGSRLTVL.

On this clone itself: In the same sample, other DNA sequences code for this CDR3. This chain links TRBV7-2 with TRBJ2-5; 7 nucleotides match TRBD2. With V trimmed by 6 bases and J by 5 bases, 6 bases remained unmatched. This CDR3 has 13 residues. The germline V gene has CDR1 SGHTA and CDR2 FQGNSA. CDR3 region: CASRGAGRETQYF. Here the CDR3 DNA reads TGTGCCAGCAGGGGAGCGGGACGGGAGACCCAGTACTTC.

This clone is a singleton in its sample. A read error may produce the germline difference seen at one junction end. The CDR3 region is CTSSPRDRDTQYF. CDR3 in DNA: TGTACCAGCAGCCCTCGGGACAGAGATACGCAGTATTTT. This rearrangement joins TRBV5-6 to TRBJ2-3; 7 positions match TRBD1. CDR3 length: 13 amino acids. Germline V gene sequence: CDR1 SGHDT, CDR2 YYEEEE.

This clone has just one count. This chain uses TRBV10-3 with TRBJ2-1; weak D call: TRBD2 (6 bases). Between the trimmed V and J ends, which lost 0 bases and 7 bases, there was a span of 19 bases. Germline loops: CDR1 ENHRY, CDR2 SYGVKD. The CDR3 loop spans 17 amino acids. The chain's CDR3 is CAISESEGNPRSNEQFF. DNA of the CDR3: TGTGCCATCAGTGAGTCGGAGGGGAACCCACGGTCGAATGAGCAGTTCTTC.

Of note for this clone: Other DNA sequences from this sample encode an identical CDR3 as well. The V call is TRBV18, the J call TRBJ2-7, with 7 bases aligning to TRBD1. The V gene's germline CDR1 is KGHSH and CDR2 LQKENI. CDR3 length equals 14 residues. After removal of 3 bases from V and 2 bases from J, the junction contained 4 bases not matched to a gene. CDR3 amino acids: CASSPGTETYEQYF. For the CDR3, the DNA is TGTGCCAGCTCACCCGGGACAGAGACCTACGAGCAGTACTTC.

J is TRBJ2-2 and V is TRBV19; tentative D call: TRBD1 (6 bases). This CDR3 has 14 amino acids. Germline assignment: CDR1 LNHDA and CDR2 SQIVND (reference sequence). V lost 9 bases and J lost 1, with 12 bases in between. The DNA for the CDR3 is TGTGCCAGCCTCGTGGACAGGAACACCGGGGAGCTGTTTTTT. Amino acids: CASLVDRNTGELFF.

The chain is built from TRBV19 and TRBJ2-5; a possible D gene is TRBD2 (6 bases). Looked up from germline, CDR1 is LNHDA and CDR2 is SQIVND (reference sequence). The CDR3 spans 15 residues. V lost 3 bases, J lost 4 bases, and 15 bases lay in between. The CDR3 loop reads CASSILGGIGETQYF. In DNA, the CDR3 is TGTGCCAGTAGTATTTTGGGCGGGATAGGAGAGACCCAGTACTTC. The variable domain in full, with the rest retrieved from reference TRBV19 and TRBJ2-5, is DGGITQSPKYLFRKEGQNVTLSCEQNLNHDAMYWYRQDPGQGLRLIYYSQIVNDFQKGDIAEGYSVSREKKESFPLTVTSAQKNPTAFYLCASSILGGIGETQYFGPGTRLLVL.

This chain uses TRBV7-8 with TRBJ1-4; D is unresolved. The CDR3 loop spans 17 amino acids. The germline V gene has CDR1 SGHVS and CDR2 FQNEAQ. Trimming stripped 1 base from V and 15 bases from J, with 27 bases between. The CDR3, as DNA: TGTGCCAGCAGCTTAGTGCGGGGTTTAAGCGGTGGCATAGAGTTGTTTTTT. Its translation: CASSLVRGLSGGIELFF.

The chain uses TRBV6-1 and TRBJ1-1; 11 positions match TRBD1. The CDR3 is made up of 15 amino acids. In germline, CDR1 is MNHNS, CDR2 SASEGT. V lost 3 bases, J lost 5 bases, and 5 bases stayed unmatched. The CDR3 DNA sequence: TGTGCCAGCAGTGAGAGGGACAGGGGGAGAACTGAAGCTTTCTTT. Its protein is CASSERDRGRTEAFF.

This rearrangement joins TRBV7-8 to TRBJ2-6, with TRBD2 matching over 10 bases. V trimming: 7 bases; J trimming: 1 base; junction bases outside the gene matches: 4. Germline CDR1 and CDR2: SGHVS and FQNEAQ. The CDR3 contains 16 residues. CDR3 sequence (DNA): TGTGCCAGCACTCTAGCGGGAGTTTCTGGGGCCAACGTCCTGACTTTC. Translation gives CASTLAGVSGANVLTF. The complete variable domain, with remaining parts taken from reference TRBV7-8 and TRBJ2-6, reads GAGVSQSPRYKVAKRGQDVALRCDPISGHVSLFWYQQALGQGPEFLTYFQNEAQLDKSGLPSDRFFAERPEGSVSTLKIQRTQQEDSAVYLCASTLAGVSGANVLTFGAGSRLTVL.

This clone has a handful of counts. Other nucleotide sequences in the sample specify the same CDR3. The gene calls are TRBV5-1 and TRBJ2-1; 13 bases are shared with TRBD2. Trimming removed 1 base from V and 6 bases from J; junction bases left unmatched: 1. Looked up from germline, CDR1 is SGHRS and CDR2 is YFSETQ. The CDR3 is made up of 15 amino acids. This chain's CDR3 is CASSLRTSGSNEQFF. The CDR3 DNA reads as TGCGCCAGCAGCTTGCGGACTAGCGGGAGCAATGAGCAGTTCTTC.

Only one count was recorded for this clone. The chain joins TRBV9 to TRBJ2-7; TRBD2 might be the D (5 bases). CDR3 size: 15 residues. Germline CDR1 reads SGDLS; CDR2 reads YYNGEE. Trimming took off 4 bases at V and 3 bases at J, with 17 bases between the two ends. CDR3 in amino acids: CASSPSGSRVYEQYF. The CDR3 DNA is TGTGCCAGCAGCCCGAGCGGATCTAGGGTCTACGAGCAGTACTTC.

Concerning this clone itself: The same CDR3 is also encoded by other DNA sequences in this sample. The rearrangement joins TRBV5-1 to TRBJ2-1; a possible D gene is TRBD1 (6 bases). The CDR3 spans 16 residues. The germline V gene encodes CDR1 SGHRS and CDR2 YFSETQ. Trimming pared 0 bases from V and 0 bases from J, leaving 10 bases between. The DNA of the CDR3 is TGCGCCAGCAGCTTGGGTCAGGGGAGCTCCTACAATGAGCAGTTCTTC. Residues: CASSLGQGSSYNEQFF.

At least ten counts were recorded for this clone. At the DNA level, this CDR3 is encoded by other sequences in the same sample as well. This chain joins TRBV28 and TRBJ2-7, with a possible D match to TRBD2 (5 bases). CDR3 length equals 12 residues. Trimming left V 8 bases short and J 3 bases short, with 11 bases between. Germline V gene sequence: CDR1 MDHEN, CDR2 SYDVKM. CDR3 bases: TGTGCCAGCCAGGACTCGTTCTACGAGCAGTACTTC. This encodes CASQDSFYEQYF. Full variable domain (missing parts from reference TRBV28 and TRBJ2-7): DVKVTQSSRYLVKRTGEKVFLECVQDMDHENMFWYRQDPGLGLRLIYFSYDVKMKEKGDIPEGYSVSREKKERFSLILESASTNQTSMYLCASQDSFYEQYFGPGTRLTVT.